This TCR beta chain originates from a study of T-cell reconstitution after alpha-beta-depleted transplantation in children. Study results and caveats: For some patients, TCRbeta diversity was high at day 60 because of recipient T cells and thymic progenitors that survived.

The CDR3 consists of 15 residues. Germline CDR1 is MNHEY and CDR2 is SMNVEV (reference sequence). The V and J ends lost 5 bases and 2 bases respectively, with 15 bases between them. Unique molecular identifiers tagged the TCRbeta library. TCRdb called the PCR reads again in MiXCR, with one record for every CDR3 protein. The data show hundreds of thousands of distinct CDR3 sequences, approximately 10% seen once. This clonotype occurred many times. The antigen remains unidentified. V is TRBV27 and J is TRBJ1-1, with D perhaps matching TRBD1 (6 bases). Sequenced material: PBMCs, taken before TCRalphabeta/CD19-depleted stem cell transplant. This sequence was found in a child younger than two with acute myeloid leukemia, due to receive a stem cell transplant. CDR3 residues: CASSSQPGHNTEAFF. CDR3 DNA: TGTGCCAGCAGTAGCCAACCGGGACATAACACTGAAGCTTTCTTT.